The clone carrying this T cell receptor (beta chain) was recorded many times. Its target is not known. TCRdb processed the reads anew with MiXCR; each CDR3 protein has one entry. Of 110,000 to 150,000 distinct CDR3 sequences in the sample, roughly 32% were seen once. The sample is drawn from a study of T cell repertoires in cytomegalovirus infection. Study-wide context: CMV epitopes in the study were HLA-C-restricted (recently identified) and HLA-B-restricted (well studied). CMV infection and matching HLA type were both indicated by public TCR beta signatures.

Study-level findings and limits: HLA-C-restricted CMV-specific TCR beta clonotypes prevailed in the ex vivo response. Adding up the frequency of public TCR beta families identified people who carried CMV plus the relevant HLA.

This TCR was recovered from a human donor in good health (CMV status not recorded). Some clones in this sample may be carry-over from other donors' samples. Sequences were derived from CD8+ T cells from cultured PBMCs, sampled from culture after CMV antigen stimulation.

The CDR3 DNA reads as TGTGCCAGCAGCGTAAGTTACAACCAAGAGACCCAGTACTTC. This codes for CASSVSYNQETQYF. The chain combines TRBV9 with TRBJ2-5; unclear D gene. Trimming took 1 base from V and 0 from J, leaving 7 bases between them. Germline V gene data show CDR1 as SGDLS and CDR2 as YYNGEE. CDR3 length: 14 amino acids.